The 28 T cell receptor beta chains in this list originate from one sample, sequenced in a study of early T cells in non-severe SARS-CoV-2 infection. TCRdb reprocessed the 5' RACE reads via MiXCR and lists one record per CDR3 protein. The sample shows around 72,000 distinct CDR3 sequences, over 9% of them seen only once. The source was whole blood, collected at baseline. These receptors all stem from an adult who was a healthcare worker with PCR-confirmed SARS-CoV-2 infection or an uninfected control (not recorded which).

This clonotype was counted a few times. The gene calls are TRBV12-3 or TRBV12-4 and TRBJ2-2, with 9 bases that match TRBD1. Trimming removed 11 bases from V and 3 bases from J; junction bases left unmatched: 4. The CDR3 is 13 residues long. CDR3 DNA sequence: TGTGCCGGCCGGGACAGGGACACCGGGGAGCTGTTTTTT. Its translation is CAGRDRDTGELFF.

This clonotype occurred many times. The chain employs TRBV2 and TRBJ1-5; a possible D gene is TRBD1 (5 bases). CDR1 and CDR2 from the germline V gene are SNHLY and FYNNEI. V was cut by 5 bases and J by 5 bases, with 13 bases left in between. The length of the CDR3 is 14 residues. The CDR3 here is CASSLGGFDQPQHF. The CDR3 DNA reads TGTGCCAGCAGTCTTGGGGGATTCGATCAGCCCCAGCATTTT. Full variable domain (remainder filled in from reference TRBV2 and TRBJ1-5): EPEVTQTPSHQVTQMGQEVILRCVPISNHLYFYWYRQILGQKVEFLVSFYNNEISEKSEIFDDQFSVERPDGSNFTLKIRSTKLEDSAMYFCASSLGGFDQPQHFGDGTRLSIL.

J is TRBJ2-5 and V is TRBV12-3 or TRBV12-4; TRBD2 aligns across 9 bases. CDR3 size: 15 residues. V was clipped by 7 bases and J by 4 bases; unmatched bases: 10. CDR3 protein: CASTVGSSGRETQYF. The CDR3 region has the DNA TGTGCCAGCACCGTGGGGAGTAGCGGGAGAGAGACCCAGTACTTC.

The chain uses TRBV20-1 and TRBJ1-1; D is perhaps TRBD1 (6 bases). Per germline, CDR1 DFQATT and CDR2 SNEGSKA (reference sequence). The CDR3 contains 11 residues. In nucleotides, the CDR3 is TGCAGGGCCGAAGGGGGCACTGAAGCTTTCTTT. The encoded protein is CRAEGGTEAFF.

This clonotype was detected ten times or more. The CDR3 reads CASSPRPSGGAENTQYF. The CDR3 DNA is TGTGCCAGCTCACCTCGTCCTAGCGGGGGGGCCGAGAATACGCAGTATTTT. The chain has TRBV18 and TRBJ2-3; TRBD2 matches at 12 bases. V trimming: 3 bases; J trimming: 7 bases; junction bases outside the gene matches: 11. CDR1 is KGHSH, CDR2 LQKENI, per germline. The CDR3 sequence is 17 residues long.

The chain has TRBV15 and TRBJ2-3; D uncertain. V was trimmed by 0 bases and J by 1 base, leaving 8 bases between them. The CDR3 loop spans 15 amino acids. Germline V gives CDR1 LNHNV, CDR2 YYDKDF (reference sequence). CDR3 nucleotides: TGTGCCACCAGCAGAGAGGGTGTTGGCACAGATACGCAGTATTTT. This sequence encodes CATSREGVGTDTQYF.

This clonotype was recorded many times. V usage is TRBV7-8 and J usage is TRBJ1-4, with a tentative D call TRBD1 (5 bases). The CDR3 is made up of 16 amino acids. Germline V gene data show CDR1 as SGHVS and CDR2 as FQNEAQ. V lost 5 bases, J lost 5 bases, and 18 bases lay in between. DNA of the CDR3: TGTGCCAGCAGCAAAGGGGCTGGGCAGGTGAATGAAAAACTGTTTTTT. It yields the protein CASSKGAGQVNEKLFF. Filled out from reference TRBV7-8 and TRBJ1-4, the complete variable domain reads GAGVSQSPRYKVAKRGQDVALRCDPISGHVSLFWYQQALGQGPEFLTYFQNEAQLDKSGLPSDRFFAERPEGSVSTLKIQRTQQEDSAVYLCASSKGAGQVNEKLFFGSGTQLSVL.

This clonotype was picked up many times. The J gene is TRBJ2-3, the V gene TRBV7-3; possibly TRBD2 for D (5 bases). The CDR3 loop spans 15 amino acids. Germline V lookup: CDR1 SGHTA, CDR2 FQGTGA. Trimming took 5 bases from V and 1 from J, leaving 13 bases between them. This CDR3 is CASSPGRVGTDTQYF. The CDR3 coding sequence is TGTGCCAGCAGCCCTGGGCGGGTAGGCACAGATACGCAGTATTTT.

This clonotype was seen ten or more times. CDR3 amino acids: CASSVGGVNTGELFF. The CDR3 bases are TGTGCCAGCAGCGTAGGAGGGGTTAACACCGGGGAGCTGTTTTTT. The chain couples TRBV9 to TRBJ2-2; tentatively, D is TRBD1 or TRBD2 (5 bases each). The CDR3 is 15 residues long. Trimming cost V 0 bases and J 2 bases, with 8 bases left between them. The germline gives CDR1 SGDLS, CDR2 YYNGEE.

The chain employs TRBV12-3 or TRBV12-4 and TRBJ2-2; TRBD1 aligns across 12 bases. The CDR3 loop spans 15 amino acids. Trimming removed 6 bases from V and 5 bases from J; junction bases left unmatched: 4. The CDR3 protein is CASSRDRGRTGELFF. The CDR3 region has the DNA TGTGCCAGCAGCCGGGACAGGGGGCGAACCGGGGAGCTGTTTTTT.

The CDR3 DNA reads as TGCAGTGCTAGAGATAAGGGGGATACGCAGTATTTT. Protein sequence: CSARDKGDTQYF. This rearrangement joins TRBV20-1 to TRBJ2-3; tentatively, D is TRBD1 (5 bases). V was shortened by 0 bases and J by 6 bases, with 7 bases between the two germline ends. The CDR3 loop spans 12 amino acids. Germline CDR1 and CDR2: DFQATT and SNEGSKA (reference sequence).

This clonotype was observed at least ten times. The V gene is TRBV20-1, the J gene TRBJ1-4; 10 bases agree with TRBD1. The ends lost 5 bases at V and 8 bases at J; junction bases unmatched: 11. CDR1 and CDR2 (germline): DFQATT, SNEGSKA (reference sequence). The CDR3 has 15 amino acids. The CDR3 DNA reads TGCAGTGCTCCTTCATCCGGGACAGGGGTCGAAAAACTGTTTTTT. Protein: CSAPSSGTGVEKLFF.

This clonotype was seen repeatedly, ten times or more. The J gene is TRBJ2-3, the V gene TRBV10-3; 14 bases line up with TRBD2. With 6 bases clipped from V and 1 base from J, the junction kept 6 bases outside the gene matches. Germline V lookup: CDR1 ENHRY, CDR2 SYGVKD. The CDR3 spans 17 residues. Written as DNA, the CDR3 is TGTGCCATCAGCGGACTAGCGGGGGGAGGGGGCACAGATACGCAGTATTTT. Translation: CAISGLAGGGGTDTQYF.

At least ten counts were recorded for this clonotype. V is TRBV20-1 and J is TRBJ1-5, with D perhaps TRBD1 (5 bases). Per the germline V gene, CDR1 is DFQATT and CDR2 is SNEGSKA (reference sequence). This CDR3 contains 13 residues. V was pared by 5 bases and J by 4 bases, with 12 bases between. CDR3: CSAQTGLNQPQHF. DNA of the CDR3: TGCAGTGCTCAAACAGGCCTGAATCAGCCCCAGCATTTT.

As concerns this clonotype: As the CDR3 is not closed by the conserved phenylalanine or tryptophan, this likely results from a read error. This chain joins TRBV6-5 and TRBJ2-5, with D possibly called TRBD1 or TRBD2 (6 bases each). Germline loops: CDR1 MNHEY, CDR2 SVGAGI. V shed 6 bases and J shed 5 bases, with 13 bases lying between them. The CDR3 totals 13 residues. The CDR3 region is CASRIEGGETQYL. The CDR3 DNA reads as TGTGCCAGCAGGATAGAGGGGGGTGAGACCCAGTACCTC.

This clonotype appeared a few times. The V gene is TRBV18, the J gene TRBJ2-7, with TRBD2 as a possible D gene (6 bases). The ends were cut back, 3 bases at V and 6 bases at J, with 12 bases in the middle. Germline CDR1 and CDR2: KGHSH and LQKENI. The CDR3 loop spans 13 amino acids. The CDR3 DNA follows: TGTGCCAGCTCACCGTCCTCGGGAGCCGAGCAGTACTTC. Translation gives CASSPSSGAEQYF.

This clonotype has just a few counts. The J gene is TRBJ2-7, the V gene TRBV4-1; D may be TRBD1 (5 bases). The CDR3 covers 15 residues. Germline CDR1 and CDR2: MGHRA and YSYEKL. Between the trimmed V and J ends, which lost 6 bases and 0 bases, there was a span of 15 bases. DNA of the CDR3: TGCGCCAGCAGTGTGGGGCAGATTGACTCCTACGAGCAGTACTTC. It yields the protein CASSVGQIDSYEQYF.

This clonotype was seen a handful of times. The chain couples TRBV5-5 to TRBJ1-5; no definite D call. CDR1 is SGHKS, CDR2 YYEKEE, per germline (reference sequence). Trimming removed 5 bases at V and 1 base at J, with 7 bases between. This CDR3 spans 13 amino acids. As DNA, the CDR3 is TGTGCCAGCAGACTAGACAGCAATCAGCCCCAGCATTTT. It is translated as CASRLDSNQPQHF.

Ten or more counts support this clonotype. The V call is TRBV7-9, the J call TRBJ2-1; D unclear. CDR1 is SEHNR and CDR2 is FQNEAQ in the germline V gene (reference sequence). Trimming left V 1 base short and J 0 bases short, with 13 bases between. This CDR3 comprises 17 residues. The CDR3 region is CASSLEFTGSSYNEQFF. Written as DNA, the CDR3 is TGTGCCAGCAGCTTAGAGTTTACCGGTAGCTCCTACAATGAGCAGTTCTTC.

The chain combines TRBV7-9 with TRBJ1-4, with unresolved D. CDR1 and CDR2 (germline): SEHNR, FQNEAQ (reference sequence). The V end lost 5 bases, the J end lost 5 bases, and 15 bases lay between the germline ends. The length of the CDR3 is 15 residues. CDR3 nucleotide sequence: TGTGCCAGCAGCCGAACGGGCCTCTTAAATGAAAAACTGTTTTTT. Residues: CASSRTGLLNEKLFF.

This clonotype was counted ten times or more. The CDR3 DNA is TGCGCCAGCAGCTTGTATCAGGCATTGGGGGACGAAGCTTTCTTT. The encoded protein is CASSLYQALGDEAFF. The chain carries TRBV5-1 and TRBJ1-1, with a tentative D call TRBD1 (5 bases). V was cut by 1 base and J by 8 bases, with 18 bases left in between. From germline, CDR1 is SGHRS and CDR2 YFSETQ. The CDR3 has 15 amino acids.

This clonotype came up a few times. V and J are TRBV11-3 and TRBJ2-4, with D possibly called TRBD1 or TRBD2 (6 bases each). The length of the CDR3 is 17 residues. The germline gives CDR1 SGHNT, CDR2 YENEEA. V dropped 5 bases and J dropped 3 bases, with 20 bases sitting between them. CDR3 loop: CASSATTGPGGKNIQYF. CDR3 nucleotide sequence: TGTGCCAGCAGCGCAACGACAGGCCCCGGGGGCAAAAACATTCAGTACTTC.

V gene TRBV6-5 combines with J gene TRBJ2-2; D possibly corresponds to TRBD2 (5 bases). CDR3 length: 15 residues. Germline loops: CDR1 MNHEY, CDR2 SVGAGI. V shed 6 bases and J shed 5 bases, with 16 bases lying between them. In DNA form, the CDR3 reads TGTGCCAGCAGGGAGGCGGAGGCCGCAACCGGGGAGCTGTTTTTT. The encoded protein is CASREAEAATGELFF.

This chain uses TRBV5-1 with TRBJ1-2; D possibly corresponds to TRBD1 (5 bases). The germline V gene encodes CDR1 SGHRS and CDR2 YFSETQ. CDR3 length: 15 amino acids. V lost 3 bases, J lost 7 bases, and 19 bases lay in between. The CDR3 region is CASSSTGTDLLGYTF. In DNA form, the CDR3 reads TGCGCCAGCAGCTCGACCGGGACTGACCTGCTTGGCTACACCTTC.

This clonotype has more than one count but fewer than ten. The chain recombines TRBV20-1 with TRBJ1-3; no reliable D call. The ends were cut back, 3 bases at V and 5 bases at J, with 11 bases in the middle. The CDR3 extends over 13 amino acids. CDR1 is DFQATT and CDR2 is SNEGSKA in the germline V gene (reference sequence). CDR3 DNA sequence: TGCAGTGCTAGTAGCCGGGGAAGAAACACCATATATTTT. Its protein product is CSASSRGRNTIYF.

V is TRBV10-3 and J is TRBJ2-2; TRBD1 aligns across 8 bases. Germline V lookup: CDR1 ENHRY, CDR2 SYGVKD. The CDR3 contains 14 residues. The V and J ends lost 10 bases and 6 bases, in that order; junction bases with no gene match: 10. The CDR3, as DNA: TGTGCCACCCTGGACAGGGAAGTCCCCGGGGAGCTGTTTTTT. Its translation: CATLDREVPGELFF.

In this sample, this clonotype turned up many times. This chain joins TRBV24-1 and TRBJ1-5; no clear D. This CDR3 has 11 residues. Per germline, CDR1 KGHDR and CDR2 SFDVKD. V gave up 6 bases and J gave up 4 bases, with 3 bases separating them. The CDR3 DNA reads TGTGCCACCAGTTCGAATCAGCCCCAGCATTTT. Protein product: CATSSNQPQHF.

This clonotype turned up a few times. This sequence joins TRBV7-9 and TRBJ2-1; TRBD2 matches at 9 bases. V lost 5 bases, J lost 10 bases, and 9 bases stayed unmatched. Germline CDR1 is SEHNR and CDR2 is FQNEAQ (reference sequence). This CDR3 spans 14 amino acids. The CDR3 DNA reads TGTGCCAGCAGCCAGGGACTAGCCACTCGGGAGCAGTTCTTC. It codes for CASSQGLATREQFF.